Presented here are 10 T cell receptor beta chains from one specimen sequenced in a study of human T cells and chemical hapten exposure. From the RACE reads, TCRdb called clonotypes with MiXCR, one entry per CDR3 protein. Of about 160,000 distinct CDR3 sequences detected, 28% appear once; the ten largest clones hold about 2%. As for time point: patch test 3, about 24 weeks after DPC sensitization. Treatment defined: therapeutic diphenylcyclopropenone sensitization with weekly scalp DPC. Material: whole blood, obtained in connection with sensitization to the hapten diphenylcyclopropenone (DPC). The receptors derive from a woman between 18 and 29 years old with alopecia areata. Some clones in this sample may be carry-over from other donors' samples.

The chain has TRBV7-8 and TRBJ1-4, with 8 nucleotides matching TRBD1. Germline V gene lookup returns CDR1 SGHVS and CDR2 FQNEAQ. Unmatched junction bases numbered 5, after V lost 0 bases and J lost 8 bases. CDR3 length: 15 residues. The chain's CDR3 is CASSLAPGGLEKLFF. The CDR3 DNA is TGTGCCAGCAGCTTAGCTCCAGGGGGCCTGGAAAAACTGTTTTTT.

The J gene is TRBJ2-3, the V gene TRBV5-1, with a tentative D call TRBD1 (6 bases). The CDR3 is 14 amino acids. Germline V gene sequence: CDR1 SGHRS, CDR2 YFSETQ. Trimming removed 4 bases from V and 4 bases from J, with 13 bases in between. The CDR3 protein is CASSPQQGADTQYF. The CDR3 coding sequence is TGCGCCAGCAGCCCCCAACAGGGCGCAGATACGCAGTATTTT.

This clonotype has more than one count but fewer than ten. The V and J genes are TRBV11-1 and TRBJ2-2; no clear D. This CDR3 is 15 amino acids long. Trimming removed 0 bases at V and 1 base at J, with 6 bases between. CDR1 SGHAT and CDR2 FQDESV come from the germline V gene (reference sequence). CDR3 coding DNA: TGTGCCAGCAGCTTAGCTCTCAGGAACACCGGGGAGCTGTTTTTT. As protein: CASSLALRNTGELFF.

The chain uses TRBV15 and TRBJ2-1; 8 positions match TRBD2. Unmatched junction bases numbered 10, after V lost 9 bases and J lost 0 bases. The CDR3 has 16 residues. CDR1 is LNHNV and CDR2 is YYDKDF in the germline V gene (reference sequence). The CDR3 loop is CATRTSNPSSYNEQFF. The CDR3 nucleotides read TGTGCCACAAGGACTAGCAATCCAAGCTCCTACAATGAGCAGTTCTTC.

V usage is TRBV20-1 and J usage is TRBJ2-1; 13 bases align to TRBD2. CDR1 and CDR2 from the germline V gene are DFQATT and SNEGSKA (reference sequence). V dropped 5 bases and J dropped 6; count of bases not matched to a gene: 4. The CDR3 is 14 residues long. CDR3 in amino acids: CSAQTSGRFNEQFF. The DNA for the CDR3 is TGCAGTGCTCAGACTAGCGGGAGGTTCAATGAGCAGTTCTTC.

The chain couples TRBV7-9 to TRBJ2-5; D unresolved. Per the germline V gene, CDR1 is SEHNR and CDR2 is FQNEAQ (reference sequence). Trimming removed 1 base from V and 1 base from J, with 10 bases in between. The CDR3 length is 15 residues. CDR3 loop: CASSLGAPSQETQYF. The CDR3 nucleotides read TGTGCCAGCAGCTTAGGGGCACCCTCCCAAGAGACCCAGTACTTC.

CDR3 in DNA: TGCGCCAGCAGCCAAGATATAAGCTGGTACAATGAGCAGTTCTTC. This sequence encodes CASSQDISWYNEQFF. The genes are TRBV4-1 and TRBJ2-1; D uncertain. Trimming left V 0 bases short and J 4 bases short, with 10 bases between. Germline V gene sequence: CDR1 MGHRA, CDR2 YSYEKL. The CDR3 is made up of 15 amino acids.

This clonotype occurred a few times. J is TRBJ2-2 and V is TRBV5-6; 10 bases are shared with TRBD2. Germline loops: CDR1 SGHDT, CDR2 YYEEEE. With 3 bases clipped from V and 4 bases from J, the junction kept 6 bases outside the gene matches. CDR3 length equals 16 residues. The CDR3 DNA is TGTGCCAGCAGCTACCTAGCGGGAGCGTTCACCGGGGAGCTGTTTTTT. As protein: CASSYLAGAFTGELFF.

This clonotype showed up just a few times. The gene calls are TRBV27 and TRBJ1-2, with a possible D match to TRBD1 (6 bases). Germline V gene lookup returns CDR1 MNHEY and CDR2 SMNVEV (reference sequence). Between the trimmed V and J ends, which lost 10 bases and 6 bases, there was a span of 12 bases. The CDR3 loop spans 11 amino acids. CDR3: CAIQGKNGYTF. For the CDR3, the DNA is TGTGCCATCCAGGGGAAGAATGGCTACACCTTC.

The chain is built from TRBV5-1 and TRBJ2-2; no clear D gene. The length of the CDR3 is 15 residues. Trimming pared 0 bases from V and 1 base from J, leaving 7 bases between. Germline V lookup: CDR1 SGHRS, CDR2 YFSETQ. CDR3 in amino acids: CASSLASQNTGELFF. For the CDR3, the DNA is TGCGCCAGCAGCTTGGCTTCGCAGAACACCGGGGAGCTGTTTTTT.